Reported below is one T cell receptor (beta chain). The target antigen is unknown. TCRdb reprocessed the 5' RACE reads with MiXCR, giving one entry per CDR3 protein. The sample has around 530,000 distinct CDR3 sequences, around a sixth seen once. This sample is drawn from a study of T cells after yellow fever vaccination. Study observations and caveats: Some clonotypes were seen in both the CD4 and the CD8 compartments. These made up a small share and likely arose from convergent recombination.

This CDR3 has 19 residues. V dropped 3 bases and J dropped 0 bases, with 18 bases sitting between them. In germline, CDR1 is LGHNA, CDR2 YSLEER. This rearrangement joins TRBV4-3 to TRBJ1-6, with a weak D call TRBD1 (5 bases). The material was PBMCs, obtained 5 days after the first yellow fever vaccination. The receptor's source is a man aged 18 to 29 who received the YFV17D yellow fever vaccine. CDR3 nucleotides: TGCGCCAGCAGCCAGGCCGGGACTCCGACAAGCTCCTATAATTCACCCCTCCACTTT. As protein: CASSQAGTPTSSYNSPLHF.